Listed below are T cell receptor beta chains from one sample, sequenced in a study of cytomegalovirus exposure and HLA in healthy donors. Sequenced by immunoSEQ multiplex PCR; TCRdb stores in-frame clones only, minus some. The top ten clones hold about 0.36% of a sample with 250,000 or so clones, roughly 90% of them seen once. Sequencing was carried out using PBMCs. The source of these receptors is a woman aged 18 to 35 in good health and CMV-seronegative. Each CDR3 is given with its conserved first and last residue. The order of the fields is D gene, V gene, clone size, J gene, CDR3 DNA, CDR3 protein. The D gene is left open where the match is weak. Only some rows state a clone size, as once, few, many or a class for expanded clones.

>NA|TRBV11-3|NA|TRBJ2-3
TGTGCCAGCAGCTTTAAGGCCCACCGGGGGTGGCTCCCAGATACGCAGTATTTT
CASSFKAHRGWLPDTQYF
>NA|TRBV10-2|NA|TRBJ2-1
TGCGCCAGTAGTCAGGGTTGGGAGCAGTTCTTC
CASSQGWEQFF
>TRBD1|TRBV6-6|NA|TRBJ1-2
TGTGCCAGCAGTCCGACGGCAGGGGGCCAGTTCGATGGCTACACCTTC
CASSPTAGGQFDGYTF
>TRBD1|TRBV27|NA|TRBJ1-5
TGTGCCAGCAGTTTGGGACAGGGGGGCCAGCCCCAGCATTTT
CASSLGQGGQPQHF
>TRBD1|TRBV4-1|NA|TRBJ1-1
TGCGCCAGCAGCCAAGTCGACAGGGAGAGTGAAGCTTTCTTT
CASSQVDRESEAFF
>NA|TRBV29-1|NA|TRBJ2-7
TGCAGCGTTGGGATCAGACAGGAGCCCTACGAGCAGTACTTC
CSVGIRQEPYEQYF
>TRBD1|TRBV6-5|NA|TRBJ2-2
TGTGCCAGCAGTAGACAGGGAGCGAGCACCGGGGAGCTGTTTTTT
CASSRQGASTGELFF
>TRBD2|TRBV7-6|NA|TRBJ2-3
TGTGCCAGCAGCTTAGTGGCTAGCGGGGCCACAGATACGCAGTATTTT
CASSLVASGATDTQYF
>TRBD2|TRBV2|NA|TRBJ2-5
TGTGCCAGTAGCGGGAAAGAGACCCAGTACTTC
CASSGKETQYF
>TRBD1|TRBV5-1|once|TRBJ1-1
TGCGCCAGCAGGACCGGGGACAGGGAGTTCACTGAAGCTTTCTTT
CASRTGDREFTEAFF
>NA|TRBV5-4|NA|TRBJ2-5
TGTGCCAGCAGCACGGACACGGAACAAGAGACCCAGTACTTC
CASSTDTEQETQYF
>NA|TRBV7-2|few|TRBJ1-6
TGTGCCAGCAGCTATCGACAGGAAAATTCACCCCTCCACTTT
CASSYRQENSPLHF
>NA|TRBV5-1|NA|TRBJ1-3
TGCGCCAGCAGCCCAAGCGGATTTGTGGGAAACACCATATATTTT
CASSPSGFVGNTIYF
>TRBD1|TRBV2|NA|TRBJ1-1
TGTGCCAGCAGTAACGACAGGGGGACTGAAGCTTTCTTT
CASSNDRGTEAFF
>NA|TRBV4-3|NA|TRBJ2-7
TGCGCCAGCAGCCAAGTTGGGACATCCCTAACCTACGAGCAGTACTTC
CASSQVGTSLTYEQYF
>NA|TRBV10-1|NA|TRBJ1-6
TGCGCCAGCGCGGAGGGATCCTATAATTCACCCCTCCACTTT
CASAEGSYNSPLHF
>TRBD1|TRBV5-6|NA|TRBJ1-1
TGTGCCAGCTGGGACAGGGTCTCCACTGAAGCTTTCTTT
CASWDRVSTEAFF
>NA|TRBV27|NA|TRBJ1-5
TGTGCCAGCAGTTTACAGAAGAGCAATCAGCCCCAGCATTTT
CASSLQKSNQPQHF
>NA|TRBV4-1|NA|TRBJ1-1
TGCGCCAGCAGCCAAGATTGGGAGACTGAAGCTTTCTTT
CASSQDWETEAFF
>NA|TRBV7-6|NA|TRBJ1-6
TGTGCCAGCAGTATAAGGAGCTCCTATAATTCACCCCTCCACTTT
CASSIRSSYNSPLHF
>NA|TRBV9|NA|TRBJ2-5
TGTGCCAGCAGCGAGGCGGCGTCCCTCCGGGAGACCCAGTACTTC
CASSEAASLRETQYF
>TRBD1|TRBV4-3|NA|TRBJ2-5
TGCGCCAGCAGCCAAGAGGAGACAGGGGTCGAGACCCAGTACTTC
CASSQEETGVETQYF
>NA|TRBV9|few|TRBJ2-7
TGTGCCAGCAGCGTAGGGGGCGATACCTACGAGCAGTACTTC
CASSVGGDTYEQYF
>NA|TRBV5-1|NA|TRBJ1-5
TGCGCCAGCAGCCCGGGGGAGTATAGCAATCAGCCCCAGCATTTT
CASSPGEYSNQPQHF
>NA|TRBV20-1|NA|TRBJ2-5
TGCAGTGCTGCCCGAGGGGAGACCCAGTACTTC
CSAARGETQYF
>TRBD1|TRBV5-1|once|TRBJ1-2
TGCGCCAGCAGCTTGCGGTGGACAGGAGATGGCTACACCTTC
CASSLRWTGDGYTF
>TRBD1|TRBV4-1|NA|TRBJ1-2
TGCGCCAGCAGCCAAGTTTCCGGGACAGGGAGTGGCTACACCTTC
CASSQVSGTGSGYTF
>TRBD1|TRBV27|NA|TRBJ1-6
TGTGCCAGCAGCCTGCGGGACAGTCTTCGAAATTCACCCCTCCACTTT
CASSLRDSLRNSPLHF
>NA|TRBV20-1|NA|TRBJ2-1
TGCAGTGCTATAGGGGACAATGAGCAGTTCTTC
CSAIGDNEQFF
>TRBD2|TRBV5-4|NA|TRBJ2-7
TGTGCCAGCAGCTTCCTAGCGGGGGCAGCCTACGAGCAGTACTTC
CASSFLAGAAYEQYF
>NA|TRBV20-1|NA|TRBJ2-5
TGCAGTGCTAGTGGGTCAGGGACCCAGTACTTC
CSASGSGTQYF
>NA|TRBV27|NA|TRBJ1-4
TGTGCCAGCAGTCCCCCGGGGACTGCTAATGAAAAACTGTTTTTT
CASSPPGTANEKLFF
>NA|TRBV2|NA|TRBJ2-2
TGTGCCAGCCAACGGGGTGGGAACACCGGGGAGCTGTTTTTT
CASQRGGNTGELFF
>NA|TRBV10-1|few|TRBJ1-1
TGCGCCAGCAGTCGGAGTGGGAACACTGAAGCTTTCTTT
CASSRSGNTEAFF
>TRBD1|TRBV18|NA|TRBJ2-1
TGTGCCAGCTCAAGGGACAGGGTCGGCAATGAGCAGTTCTTC
CASSRDRVGNEQFF
>NA|TRBV19|few|TRBJ1-6
TGTGCCAGTAGCCCGGGGCGGACAGCCAATTCACCCCTCCACTTT
CASSPGRTANSPLHF
>NA|TRBV6-4|NA|TRBJ1-2
TGTGCCAGCAGTCCCAGTGGAGATTTGGTTGGCTACACCTTC
CASSPSGDLVGYTF
>NA|TRBV6-1|NA|TRBJ2-1
TGTTCAGGGGGGTTTTTAGTCAATGAGCAGTTCTTC
CSGGFLVNEQFF
>TRBD1|TRBV6-1|NA|TRBJ1-2
TGTGCCAGCAGTTTGACAGGGACCAGGGAGGGCTACACCTTC
CASSLTGTREGYTF
>NA|TRBV6-5|NA|TRBJ2-7
TGTGCCAGCACAGGAGGCGCTCCGAGCTCCTACGAGCAGTACTTC
CASTGGAPSSYEQYF
>NA|TRBV4-2|NA|TRBJ1-1
TGTGCCAGCAGCCAAGATCGACAGTATGGCACTGAAGCTTTCTTT
CASSQDRQYGTEAFF
>TRBD1|TRBV9|NA|TRBJ1-1
TGTGCCAGCAGCGTAGGGGGACAGACTGAAGCTTTCTTT
CASSVGGQTEAFF
>NA|TRBV10-1|NA|TRBJ2-3
TGCGCCAGCAGTGAGTTTGAGGGGGACACAGATACGCAGTATTTT
CASSEFEGDTDTQYF
>TRBD1|TRBV14|NA|TRBJ2-5
TGTGCCAGCAGCCAACGGTCTGGGACAGGGGGCTGGAAGACCCAGTACTTC
CASSQRSGTGGWKTQYF
>NA|TRBV11-2|NA|TRBJ1-6
TGTGCCAGCAGCTTATCTTTGAGTTTTGGCTCCTATAATTCACCCCTCCACTTT
CASSLSLSFGSYNSPLHF
>NA|TRBV4-1|NA|TRBJ2-1
TGCGCCAGCAGCCAAGTGACAGATTACAATGAGCAGTTCTTC
CASSQVTDYNEQFF
>NA|TRBV11-2|NA|TRBJ1-6
TGTGCCAGCAGCTTATTAGGGGCGAGCTCCTATAATTCACCCCTCCACTTT
CASSLLGASSYNSPLHF
>TRBD1|TRBV23-1|NA|TRBJ1-1
TGCGCCAGCAGTCAAATCTTAAGGACAGGGCGGAACACTGAAGCTTTCTTT
CASSQILRTGRNTEAFF
>NA|TRBV5-1|NA|TRBJ2-1
TGCGCCAGCAGCTTATCGTACAATGAGCAGTTCTTC
CASSLSYNEQFF
>TRBD1|TRBV4-1|NA|TRBJ1-1
TGCGCCAGCAGCCCAGGGACAGCTTACACTGAAGCTTTCTTT
CASSPGTAYTEAFF
>TRBD1|TRBV25-1|NA|TRBJ2-2
TGTGCCAGCAGTGACGACAGGGGCGGCACCGGGGAGCTGTTTTTT
CASSDDRGGTGELFF
>NA|TRBV6-6|NA|TRBJ1-2
TGTGCCAGCAGACGACTAACCAGAGACTATGGCTACACCTTC
CASRRLTRDYGYTF
>NA|TRBV28|NA|TRBJ2-2
TGTGCCAGCAGTTCGGCCTGGGCTAACACCGGGGAGCTGTTTTTT
CASSSAWANTGELFF